A selection of T cell receptor beta chains follows, all from one sample in a study of vaccination effects on CD4 cells after COVID-19. These receptors have no known antigen. Assay used: immunoSEQ multiplex PCR; TCRdb lists only in-frame clones, some missing. The data show about 57,000 clones, around 73% seen once. Sample: CD4+ T cells from PBMCs cultured without peptide, taken after COVID-19 vaccination. The receptors here all came from a human donor who received a COVID-19 vaccine. Both conserved end residues are part of each CDR3.

CDR3 protein: CASSYSSSGNTIYF
V gene: TRBV6-5
CDR3 length: 14

CDR3 protein: CASRGLGGHEQYF
V gene: TRBV28
CDR3 length: 13

CDR3 protein: CASSLFNEQFF
V gene: TRBV28
CDR3 length: 11

CDR3 protein: CASSYLQGMGTEAFF
V gene: TRBV6-5
CDR3 length: 15

CDR3 protein: CASSGQGFQETQYF
V gene: TRBV5-1
CDR3 length: 14

CDR3 protein: CAWTGPASLTSTNEKLFF
V gene: TRBV30
CDR3 length: 18

CDR3 protein: CSASGGAGRGRTDTQYF
V gene: TRBV20-1
CDR3 length: 17

CDR3 protein: CASSLPGDSPLHF
V gene: TRBV12-3/TRBV12-4
CDR3 length: 13

CDR3 protein: CATNQGSGNTIYF
V gene: TRBV10-3
CDR3 length: 13

CDR3 protein: CASTQGTSGDTQYF
V gene: TRBV19
CDR3 length: 14

CDR3 protein: CASSIRPGEPASGGAGNEQFF
V gene: TRBV9
CDR3 length: 21

CDR3 protein: CATSRDPANYGYTF
V gene: TRBV15
CDR3 length: 14